This TCR beta chain was sequenced for a study of persistence of HIV-infected CD4 T cells. The study's findings and limits: TCR analyses could not target the rare provirus-carrying CMV-responding cells. Antigen-responding cells were enriched for degenerate expanded CDR3beta sequences. TCRbeta richness was lower in CMV- and Gag-responding cells than in anti-CD3/anti-CD28-responding cells.

Sequencing used immunoSEQ version 4 in survey mode. Data came from immunoSEQ multiplex PCR; TCRdb stores just in-frame clones and leaves some out. The profile shows tens of thousands of clones, under 80% of them singletons. There are 17 residues in the CDR3. This clone has a single count. Its antigen is not known. Cells were stimulated with overlapping HIV-1 Gag 15-mer peptides. CD40L-negative CD69-negative CD45RO-high memory CD4+ T cells were sorted as populations depleted of antigen-responding cells. The rearrangement joins TRBV21-1 to TRBJ2-3; the table's TRBD2 call for D was not verified on the DNA. TRBV21-1 is listed as a pseudogene. The specimen comprised CD4+ T cells sorted from PBMCs after approximately 20-hour stimulation, sampled from a patient who received antiretroviral therapy. The receptor was derived from an adult man with HIV who was CMV-seropositive. CDR3: CASSKKGAGGPADTQYF. CDR3 nucleotides: TGTGCCAGCAGCAAAAAGGGAGCGGGGGGGCCCGCAGATACGCAGTATTTT.